The table lists the clone carrying this TCR beta chain with a few counts. The antigen is unknown. The record originates from a study of T-cell reconstitution after alpha-beta-depleted transplantation in children. General study points: By one year post-transplant, T-cell counts and diversity largely arose from T cells that were newly produced. Certain patients had high TCRbeta diversity at day 60, and it came from recipient T cells and thymic progenitors that survived. Reports say that about two months after transplant, the alpha-beta T cells came out of several hundred graft clones that had expanded.

The CDR3 contains 18 residues. V shed 4 bases and J 5 bases; nucleotides not matched to a gene: 19. Germline V gene data show CDR1 as SGHRS and CDR2 as YFSETQ. Unique molecular identifiers were incorporated when the TCRbeta library was constructed. TCRdb called the PCR reads again in MiXCR, with one record for every CDR3 protein. The sample lists 250,000 to 350,000 distinct CDR3 sequences; about a quarter were seen once. The TCR sequence derives from a male patient aged 5 to 17 who had a stem cell transplant for acute lymphoblastic leukemia, so the T cells may come from the graft donor. V usage is TRBV5-1 and J usage is TRBJ2-7; 9 bases agree with TRBD1. The input for sequencing was PBMCs, mostly from graft donor cells, taken 180 days after TCRalphabeta/CD19-depleted stem cell transplant. In DNA, the CDR3 is TGCGCCAGCAGCCAATTGGTCCTCCCGGGACAGGGTCTGCACGAGCAGTACTTC. This codes for CASSQLVLPGQGLHEQYF. The whole variable domain, remainder taken from reference TRBV5-1 and TRBJ2-7, is KAGVTQTPRYLIKTRGQQVTLSCSPISGHRSVSWYQQTPGQGLQFLFEYFSETQRNKGNFPGRFSGRQFSNSRSEMNVSTLELGDSALYLCASSQLVLPGQGLHEQYFGPGTRLTVT.